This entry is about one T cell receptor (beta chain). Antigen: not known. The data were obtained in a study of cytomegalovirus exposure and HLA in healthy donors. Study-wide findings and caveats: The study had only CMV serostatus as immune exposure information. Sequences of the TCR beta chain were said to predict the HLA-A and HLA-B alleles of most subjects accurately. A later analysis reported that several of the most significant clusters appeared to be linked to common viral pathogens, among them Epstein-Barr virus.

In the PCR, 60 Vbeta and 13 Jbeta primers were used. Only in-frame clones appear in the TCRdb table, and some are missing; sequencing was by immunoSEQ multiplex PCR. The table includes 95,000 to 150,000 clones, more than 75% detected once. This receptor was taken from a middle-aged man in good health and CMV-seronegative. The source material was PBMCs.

CDR3 bases: TGTGCCAGCAGCTTAGTAGTGCTAGCGGGGGGTACGAACACCGGGGAGCTGTTTTTT. Residues: CASSLVVLAGGTNTGELFF. The genes are TRBV11-2 and TRBJ2-2; 11 bases align to TRBD2. Germline V gives CDR1 SGHAT, CDR2 FQNNGV. The CDR3 is 19 residues long. V dropped 1 base and J dropped 0; count of bases not matched to a gene: 7.